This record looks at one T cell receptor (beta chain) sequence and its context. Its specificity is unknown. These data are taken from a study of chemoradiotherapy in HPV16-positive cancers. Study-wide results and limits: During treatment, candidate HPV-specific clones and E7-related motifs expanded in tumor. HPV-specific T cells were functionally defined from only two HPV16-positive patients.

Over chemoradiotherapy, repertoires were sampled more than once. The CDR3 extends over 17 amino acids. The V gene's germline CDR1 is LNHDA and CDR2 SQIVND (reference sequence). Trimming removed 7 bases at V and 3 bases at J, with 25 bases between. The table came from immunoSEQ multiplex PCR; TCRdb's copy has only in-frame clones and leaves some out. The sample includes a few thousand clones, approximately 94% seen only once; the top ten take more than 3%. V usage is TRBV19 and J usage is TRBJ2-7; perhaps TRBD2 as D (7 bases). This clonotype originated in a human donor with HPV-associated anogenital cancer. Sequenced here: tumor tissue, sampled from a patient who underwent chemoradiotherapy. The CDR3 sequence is CASTFGLGRGGGYEQYF. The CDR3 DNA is TGTGCCAGTACCTTTGGTTTGGGGAGAGGGGGGGGCTACGAGCAGTACTTC.